These T cell receptor beta chains were read from a single sample in a study of T cell changes during pregnancy in multiple sclerosis. TCRdb keeps only in-frame clones here, not all; method: immunoSEQ multiplex PCR. The table has under 50,000 clones, roughly nine tenths seen once. Sequenced here: CD4+ T cells from peripheral blood mononuclear cells, sampled in the first trimester of pregnancy. The receptors here all came from a female donor in good health, enrolled as a control in a pregnancy study. The CDR3 runs from the conserved cysteine through the conserved F or W. A D gene is named only where the DNA matches it firmly. Clone size, where shown, is once, few, many, or a class for clones that have expanded.

v_gene,d_gene,abundance,j_gene,CDR3aa,CDR3nt
TRBV5-1,TRBD2,NA,TRBJ2-1,CASSLAGTSLSNEQFF,TGCGCCAGCAGCTTGGCCGGGACTAGCTTATCCAATGAGCAGTTCTTC
TRBV30,NA,once,TRBJ1-1,CAWSAQVRIEAFF,TGTGCCTGGAGTGCGCAGGTTAGGATTGAAGCTTTCTTT
TRBV7-3,NA,NA,TRBJ1-3,CASTRGFAPGHSISGNTIYF,TGTGCCAGCACCAGAGGGTTTGCCCCGGGACACTCGATCTCTGGAAACACCATATATTTT
TRBV10-3,NA,NA,TRBJ1-2,CAISVTAEYGYTF,TGTGCCATCAGTGTAACGGCGGAGTATGGCTACACCTTC
TRBV6-6,NA,NA,TRBJ1-3,CASSPDTRSGNTIYF,TGTGCCAGCAGTCCCGACACCCGCTCTGGAAACACCATATATTTT
TRBV28,TRBD1,NA,TRBJ2-5,CACRGGAKQETQYF,TGTGCCTGCCGAGGGGGCGCGAAGCAAGAGACCCAGTACTTC
TRBV7-2,NA,NA,TRBJ1-5,CASSLGQSNQPQHF,TGTGCCAGCAGCTTGGGACAAAGCAATCAGCCCCAGCATTTT
TRBV28,TRBD1,once,TRBJ1-2,CASTEAGQRNYGYTF,TGTGCCAGCACAGAGGCGGGACAGCGTAACTATGGCTACACCTTC
TRBV19,TRBD1,NA,TRBJ1-5,CATSPTGAGLSQPQHF,TGTGCCACTAGTCCGACAGGGGCAGGACTTAGTCAGCCCCAGCATTTT
TRBV6-5,TRBD1,NA,TRBJ2-1,CASKGAGGLNEQFF,TGTGCCAGCAAGGGGGCGGGCGGGCTTAATGAGCAGTTCTTC